This TCR beta chain was retrieved from a study of patients and donors after allogeneic stem cell transplantation. TCRdb used MiXCR to reprocess the RT-PCR reads, holding one entry per CDR3 protein. The data contain roughly 880,000 distinct CDR3 sequences, over 15% of them singletons. This CDR3 spans 13 amino acids. In germline, CDR1 is SGHKS, CDR2 YYEKEE (reference sequence). With 4 bases removed from V and 7 bases from J, the gap between germline ends came to 12 bases. The chain carries TRBV5-5 and TRBJ2-1; weak D call: TRBD2 (6 bases). The sequence was collected from a human donor who was either an allogeneic HSCT recipient or a stem cell or donor lymphocyte infusion donor (not recorded which). It is not recorded whose cells these are; they may come from a transplant donor. Sequencing used blood, either unsorted or a sorted T cell fraction (not recorded which). The CDR3 DNA follows: TGTGCCAGCAGCGCCTCTGGGGGGAATGAGCAGTTCTTC. It codes for CASSASGGNEQFF.